The 23 T cell receptor beta chains listed next were all sequenced from one sample in a study of OX40 agonist ivuxolimab in advanced cancers. The method behind the library was the immunoSEQ multiplex PCR assay. In TCRdb, the immuneACCESS table is reduced to in-frame sequences with V and J assigned. These tables do not hold every clone; where another copy was compared, an unresolved V gene accounts for under half, and the others remain unexplained. Recorded for this sample are fewer than 85,000 clones; roughly 88% of them occurred a single time. Roughly 0.7% of the sample comes from the top ten. The sample here was CD4+ or CD8+ T cells sorted from blood, taken in a trial of the OX40 agonist ivuxolimab. The source is an adult with an advanced solid tumor such as melanoma, head and neck, liver or kidney cancer.

This sequence joins TRBV5-1 and TRBJ2-7; TRBD2 is a possible D gene (6 bases). The V end lost 5 bases, the J end lost 4 bases, and 19 bases lay between the germline ends. CDR1 SGHRS and CDR2 YFSETQ come from the germline V gene. The CDR3 spans 15 residues. The CDR3 reads CASSRIPEGPYEQYF. DNA of the CDR3: TGCGCCAGCAGTCGGATCCCGGAGGGGCCTTACGAGCAGTACTTC.

The V and J genes are TRBV7-9 and TRBJ2-1; the match to TRBD2 covers 8 bases. CDR3 size: 16 residues. Germline loops: CDR1 SEHNR, CDR2 FQNEAQ (reference sequence). Germline trimming cut 2 bases from V and 9 bases from J; bases unmatched to any gene: 12. CDR3 in DNA: TGTGCCAGCAGCTTACTCGGGACTAGAGAAAGGAGTGAGCAGTTCTTC. As protein: CASSLLGTRERSEQFF.

The DNA of the CDR3 is TGTGCCAGCAGCAAACACGTGGAAACTCTTGGCTACACCTTC. It yields the protein CASSKHVETLGYTF. The chain recombines TRBV21-1 with TRBJ1-2. TRBV21-1 represents a pseudogene. The CDR3 loop spans 14 amino acids.

This chain links TRBV7-3 with TRBJ1-2, with a possible D match to TRBD1 (6 bases). The germline V and J ends were trimmed by 4 bases and 9 bases, with 15 bases remaining between them. Germline V CDR1 and CDR2: SGHTA, FQGTGA. CDR3 length equals 13 residues. The CDR3 reads CASSSNPGASYTF. The CDR3 bases are TGTGCCAGCAGCTCAAACCCGGGGGCTAGCTACACCTTC.

The chain carries TRBV19 and TRBJ1-1, with D hard to call. V shed 3 bases and J shed 3 bases, with 8 bases lying between them. The germline CDR1 and CDR2 sequences are LNHDA and SQIVND (reference sequence). The CDR3 runs to 13 residues. CDR3 amino acids: CASSMQRDTEAFF. The CDR3 region has the DNA TGTGCCAGTAGTATGCAAAGGGACACTGAAGCTTTCTTT.

The chain couples TRBV5-4 to TRBJ2-5; D is undetermined. V was shortened by 4 bases and J by 6 bases, with 13 bases between the two germline ends. Germline V gene sequence: CDR1 SGHNT, CDR2 YYREEE (reference sequence). The CDR3 spans 13 residues. CDR3 sequence (DNA): TGTGCCAGCAGCGTCTCAGTTGGTCAGACCCAGTACTTC. Translation: CASSVSVGQTQYF.

This chain joins TRBV9 and TRBJ1-4; a weak D match, TRBD1 (6 bases). Between the trimmed V and J ends, which lost 3 bases and 6 bases, there was a span of 6 bases. This CDR3 contains 12 residues. Germline CDR1 and CDR2: SGDLS and YYNGEE. CDR3 sequence reads: CASSEGDEKLFF. Here the CDR3 DNA reads TGTGCCAGCAGCGAGGGGGATGAAAAACTGTTTTTT. The complete variable domain, with remaining parts taken from reference TRBV9 and TRBJ1-4, reads DSGVTQTPKHLITATGQRVTLRCSPRSGDLSVYWYQQSLDQGLQFLIQYYNGEERAKGNILERFSAQQFPDLHSELNLSSLELGDSALYFCASSEGDEKLFFGSGTQLSVL.

This chain links TRBV10-2 with TRBJ1-2; D remains unclear. The CDR3 loop spans 12 amino acids. Trimming removed 5 bases from V and 8 bases from J, with 12 bases in between. CDR1 and CDR2 from the germline V gene are WSHSY and SAAADI. The CDR3 DNA is TGCGCCAGCAGTCGACCTAGGTACGGCTACACCTTC. This translates into CASSRPRYGYTF.

V is TRBV29-1 and J is TRBJ1-1; 7 bases are shared with TRBD1. Germline V lookup: CDR1 SQVTM, CDR2 ANQGSEA. V lost 6 bases and J lost 7; bases outside the gene matches: 8. CDR3 length: 12 amino acids. The CDR3 coding sequence is TGCAGCGTCCCGGGACAGCTCAATGAAGCTTTCTTT. It yields the protein CSVPGQLNEAFF.

The chain employs TRBV14 and TRBJ2-7; D remains unclear. The CDR3 loop spans 14 amino acids. Germline CDR1 and CDR2: SGHDN and FVKESK. Between the trimmed V and J ends, which lost 0 bases and 1 base, there was a span of 7 bases. In DNA, the CDR3 is TGTGCCAGCAGCCAAGATCTGGAGTCCTACGAGCAGTACTTC. The encoded protein is CASSQDLESYEQYF.

This chain uses TRBV15 with TRBJ2-3, with 7 bases aligning to TRBD2. After removal of 1 base from V and 2 bases from J, the junction contained 9 bases not matched to a gene. CDR3 length equals 17 residues. CDR1 is LNHNV and CDR2 is YYDKDF in the germline V gene (reference sequence). Here the CDR3 DNA reads TGTGCCACCAGCAGAGGGTGGGGGGGAAGGATCACAGATACGCAGTATTTT. It codes for CATSRGWGGRITDTQYF.

The table lists this clone with a few counts. This chain connects TRBV25-1 to TRBJ1-1; 8 bases are shared with TRBD1. The ends lost 6 bases at V and 9 bases at J; junction bases unmatched: 3. CDR1 and CDR2 from the germline V gene are MGHDK and SYGVNS. The CDR3 covers 11 residues. Here the CDR3 reads CASRDREKAFF. The CDR3 coding sequence is TGTGCCAGCAGGGACAGGGAGAAAGCTTTCTTT. The variable domain in full, with the rest retrieved from reference TRBV25-1 and TRBJ1-1, is EADIYQTPRYLVIGTGKKITLECSQTMGHDKMYWYQQDPGMELHLIHYSYGVNSTEKGDLSSESTVSRIRTEHFPLTLESARPSHTSQYLCASRDREKAFFGQGTRLTVV.

Note on this clone: The junction departs from the called germline gene at one end, perhaps through a read error. The chain links TRBV19 to TRBJ1-2, with a weak D call TRBD1 (5 bases). The CDR3 totals 11 residues. The V gene's germline CDR1 is LNHDA and CDR2 SQIVND (reference sequence). Here the CDR3 DNA reads TGTGCCAGTAGTACTCGGGACGGTTTATCCTTC. The encoded protein is CASSTRDGLSF.

The chain carries TRBV6-5 and TRBJ1-5, with D possibly being TRBD1 (5 bases). Trimming took off 5 bases at V and 9 bases at J, with 14 bases between the two ends. The CDR3 extends over 13 amino acids. Germline V gene data show CDR1 as MNHEY and CDR2 as SVGAGI. The CDR3 DNA reads as TGTGCCAGCAGTCGGACACTCCTCTCGCCCCAGCATTTT. It specifies CASSRTLLSPQHF.

Relative to its sample, this clone is medium-sized. V is TRBV27 and J is TRBJ1-6; D is unclear. Germline V gene data show CDR1 as MNHEY and CDR2 as SMNVEV (reference sequence). Trimming removed 4 bases from V and 7 bases from J, with 5 bases in between. The CDR3 consists of 12 residues. In DNA form, the CDR3 reads TGTGCCAGCAGTTCAACCAATTCACCCCTCCACTTT. It yields the protein CASSSTNSPLHF.

Details on this clone: At one of its ends the junction is not consistent with the germline gene, which may arise from a read error. V is TRBV7-7 and J is TRBJ1-2; the match to TRBD1 covers 8 bases. CDR3 length equals 13 residues. Germline values: CDR1 SSHAT, CDR2 FNYEAQ (reference sequence). The CDR3 region has the DNA TGTGCCAGCAGCCTAACAAGTGCAGGGGGCAGGGTCTTC. Protein product: CASSLTSAGGRVF. The full variable domain, with the rest looked up from reference TRBV7-7 and TRBJ1-2, is GAGVSQSPRYKVTKRGQDVTLRCDPISSHATLYWYQQALGQGPEFLTYFNYEAQPDKSGLPSDRFSAERPEGSISTLTIQRTEQRDSAMYRCASSLTSAGGRVFGSGTRLTVV.

The V call is TRBV20-1, the J call TRBJ1-1; tentative D call: TRBD1 (5 bases). The CDR3 covers 11 residues. Germline V lookup: CDR1 DFQATT, CDR2 SNEGSKA (reference sequence). V lost 8 bases to trimming and J lost 7 bases, with 14 bases between them. The CDR3 DNA reads TGCAGTCTAGAAAGAGGGGATGAAGCTTTCTTT. Encoded protein: CSLERGDEAFF.

The chain links TRBV6-5 to TRBJ1-4; D possibly corresponds to TRBD1 (6 bases). This CDR3 comprises 14 residues. CDR1 is MNHEY, CDR2 SVGAGI, per germline. Trimming pared 7 bases from V and 12 bases from J, leaving 21 bases between. CDR3 loop: CASKIDLQGGELFF. In DNA, the CDR3 is TGTGCCAGCAAGATTGACTTACAGGGAGGGGAACTGTTTTTT.

The chain couples TRBV30 to TRBJ1-5, with TRBD1 identical over 8 bases. Germline-derived CDR1 and CDR2 are GTSNPN and SVGIG (reference sequence). V dropped 2 bases and J dropped 5; count of bases not matched to a gene: 8. The CDR3 has 15 amino acids. CDR3 in amino acids: CAWSSADRGYQPQHF. Here the CDR3 DNA reads TGTGCCTGGAGTTCCGCAGACAGGGGATATCAGCCCCAGCATTTT. The full variable domain, with the rest looked up from reference TRBV30 and TRBJ1-5, is SQTIHQWPATLVQPVGSPLSLECTVEGTSNPNLYWYRQAAGRGLQLLFYSVGIGQISSEVPQNLSASRPQDRQFILSSKKLLLSDSGFYLCAWSSADRGYQPQHFGDGTRLSIL.

This chain joins TRBV6-4 and TRBJ1-5; 9 positions match TRBD1. The junction had 5 bases not matched to a gene; V was cut back by 7 bases and J by 7 bases. The CDR3 spans 13 residues. CDR1 and CDR2 from the germline V gene are MRHNA and SNTAGT. This CDR3 reads CASMDRGEQPQHF. CDR3 coding DNA: TGTGCCAGCATGGACAGGGGTGAACAGCCCCAGCATTTT.

This chain joins TRBV7-8 and TRBJ1-5; TRBD1 matches 7 bases. Losses at the gene ends were 1 base for V and 4 bases for J; bases not matched to a gene: 7. CDR3 size: 16 residues. Germline values: CDR1 SGHVS, CDR2 FQNEAQ. Here the CDR3 DNA reads TGTGCCAGCAGCTTAGGGGCCGGGACAGAGAATCAGCCCCAGCATTTT. It specifies CASSLGAGTENQPQHF.

The chain is built from TRBV5-4 and TRBJ1-1, with D tentatively TRBD1 (6 bases). Trimming cost V 1 base and J 0 bases, with 10 bases left between them. Looked up from germline, CDR1 is SGHNT and CDR2 is YYREEE (reference sequence). This CDR3 comprises 15 residues. The CDR3 nucleotides are TGTGCCAGCAGCTTGTTCACAGGGTTGAACACTGAAGCTTTCTTT. This translates into CASSLFTGLNTEAFF.

Remarks on this clone: A read error may produce the germline difference seen at one junction end. This chain links TRBV30 with TRBJ2-4; D is uncertain. Germline assignment: CDR1 GTSNPN and CDR2 SVGIG (reference sequence). The CDR3 is 8 residues long. The CDR3 is CAWSVGSF. The CDR3 region has the DNA TGTGCCTGGAGTGTTGGATCCTTC.